The 11 T cell receptor beta chains below all came from one sample that was sequenced in a study of cytomegalovirus exposure and HLA in healthy donors. The study ran its PCR with 60 Vbeta and 13 Jbeta primers. Libraries were prepared by immunoSEQ multiplex PCR; TCRdb keeps only in-frame clonotypes and omits some of them. The repertoire holds under 200,000 clones, with approximately 85% as singletons. Sequencing was done on a sample of PBMCs. The receptors were sampled from a man aged 18-30 years in good health and CMV-seropositive.

This clone was detected only once. The V and J genes are TRBV6-1 and TRBJ2-7; 8 positions match TRBD1. From germline, CDR1 is MNHNS and CDR2 SASEGT. This CDR3 spans 13 amino acids. The trim removed 5 bases at V and 3 bases at J, leaving 3 bases unmatched. The CDR3 here is CASSKTGDYEQYF. The CDR3 coding sequence is TGTGCCAGCAGTAAGACAGGGGACTACGAGCAGTACTTC.

The rearrangement joins TRBV29-1 to TRBJ2-3, with a tentative D call TRBD2 (5 bases). The CDR3 is 11 residues long. In germline, CDR1 is SQVTM, CDR2 ANQGSEA. The ends were cut back, 8 bases at V and 6 bases at J, with 12 bases in the middle. CDR3 in amino acids: CSSAGWDTQYF. CDR3 DNA: TGCAGCTCCGCGGGTTGGGATACGCAGTATTTT.

This chain joins TRBV30 and TRBJ2-3; D may be TRBD2 (6 bases). Germline-derived CDR1 and CDR2 are GTSNPN and SVGIG (reference sequence). Trimming removed 0 bases from V and 1 base from J, with 14 bases in between. This CDR3 region has 16 residues. The CDR3 region is CAWSVGFKRGTDTQYF. In DNA form, the CDR3 reads TGTGCCTGGAGTGTAGGCTTTAAGCGGGGCACAGATACGCAGTATTTT.

The chain uses TRBV6-5 and TRBJ2-1; 10 nucleotides align to TRBD2. The germline V gene has CDR1 MNHEY and CDR2 SVGAGI. This CDR3 is 14 amino acids long. Trimming at V came to 6 bases and at J to 9 bases, leaving 8 bases not matched to a gene. CDR3 in amino acids: CASRWSGGAGEQFF. CDR3 sequence (DNA): TGTGCCAGCAGGTGGAGCGGGGGGGCCGGTGAGCAGTTCTTC.

The CDR3 DNA reads TGTGCCAGCAGCGGGGGGCGGAGGAACACTGAAGCTTTCTTT. It encodes CASSGGRRNTEAFF. The rearrangement links TRBV9 to TRBJ1-1; tentative D call: TRBD1 (6 bases). The length of the CDR3 is 14 residues. The germline CDR1 and CDR2 sequences are SGDLS and YYNGEE. V shed 3 bases and J shed 1 base, with 10 bases lying between them.

V and J are TRBV19 and TRBJ1-5; 8 nucleotides line up with TRBD1. This CDR3 region has 16 residues. From germline, CDR1 is LNHDA and CDR2 SQIVND (reference sequence). The ends lost 11 bases at V and 3 bases at J; junction bases unmatched: 15. In nucleotides, the CDR3 is TGTGCCGCCTCATTGCGGGCAGGGGGCCACAATCAGCCCCAGCATTTT. Its protein product is CAASLRAGGHNQPQHF. The full variable domain, in which reference TRBV19 and TRBJ1-5 provide the parts outside the CDR3, is DGGITQSPKYLFRKEGQNVTLSCEQNLNHDAMYWYRQDPGQGLRLIYYSQIVNDFQKGDIAEGYSVSREKKESFPLTVTSAQKNPTAFYLCAASLRAGGHNQPQHFGDGTRLSIL.

The chain links TRBV7-2 to TRBJ2-3, with 7 bases lining up with TRBD2. Unmatched junction bases numbered 4, after V lost 1 base and J lost 6 bases. The CDR3 extends over 14 amino acids. Germline V gene sequence: CDR1 SGHTA, CDR2 FQGNSA. The CDR3 DNA follows: TGTGCCAGCAGCTTAGGGGGGGGATTTGATACGCAGTATTTT. Its protein product is CASSLGGGFDTQYF. Looking up the rest from reference TRBV7-2 and TRBJ2-3 gives the full variable domain: GAGVSQSPSNKVTEKGKDVELRCDPISGHTALYWYRQSLGQGLEFLIYFQGNSAPDKSGLPSDRFSAERTGGSVSTLTIQRTQQEDSAVYLCASSLGGGFDTQYFGPGTRLTVL.

The rearrangement joins TRBV5-6 to TRBJ2-7; TRBD1 might be the D (6 bases). CDR3 size: 15 residues. Germline V gives CDR1 SGHDT, CDR2 YYEEEE. V was pared by 1 base and J by 3 bases, with 14 bases between. The CDR3 nucleotides read TGTGCCAGCAGCTTGCACAGGGACGGTATCTACGAGCAGTACTTC. Protein product: CASSLHRDGIYEQYF.

This rearrangement joins TRBV2 to TRBJ1-2, with a tentative D call TRBD1 (6 bases). Germline V gives CDR1 SNHLY, CDR2 FYNNEI. This CDR3 is 13 amino acids long. With 2 bases removed from V and 8 bases from J, the gap between germline ends came to 12 bases. CDR3 DNA: TGTGCCAGCAGTGAAAGGATCAGGGGAGGCTACACCTTC. Encoded protein: CASSERIRGGYTF. The full variable domain, rest sourced from reference TRBV2 and TRBJ1-2, is EPEVTQTPSHQVTQMGQEVILRCVPISNHLYFYWYRQILGQKVEFLVSFYNNEISEKSEIFDDQFSVERPDGSNFTLKIRSTKLEDSAMYFCASSERIRGGYTFGSGTRLTVV.

The chain recombines TRBV5-1 with TRBJ2-3; unclear D gene. Germline CDR1 is SGHRS and CDR2 is YFSETQ. Trimming took 4 bases from V and 4 from J, leaving 10 bases between them. There are 13 residues in the CDR3. The CDR3 nucleotides are TGCGCCAGCAGCACCCCCGAGGCAGATACGCAGTATTTT. The encoded protein is CASSTPEADTQYF.

This clone turned up a few times. Other DNA sequences of this sample code for an identical CDR3. The rearrangement links TRBV4-1 to TRBJ2-3; D unresolved. CDR1 MGHRA and CDR2 YSYEKL come from the germline V gene. V lost 1 base to trimming and J lost 2 bases, with 7 bases between them. The CDR3 contains 14 residues. This CDR3 is CASSQGAFTDTQYF. As DNA, the CDR3 is TGCGCCAGCAGCCAAGGAGCGTTCACAGATACGCAGTATTTT.